Following are 13 T cell receptor beta chains from one sample sequenced in a study of cytomegalovirus exposure and HLA in healthy donors. The primer mix had 60 Vbeta and 13 Jbeta primers. The protocol was immunoSEQ multiplex PCR, while the TCRdb copy is restricted to in-frame clones and leaves out a portion. The sample gives roughly 240,000 clones, approximately 78% of which show up once; 0.47% is in the top ten. Sample: PBMCs. These receptors all come from a boy aged 5-17 years in good health and CMV-seronegative.

The genes are TRBV19 and TRBJ2-5; TRBD1 agrees at 12 bases. The junction had 13 bases not matched to a gene; V was cut back by 6 bases and J by 5 bases. This CDR3 has 17 amino acids. Germline lookup yields CDR1 LNHDA and CDR2 SQIVND (reference sequence). CDR3 sequence reads: CASSRVPGQGAGETQYF. The CDR3 region has the DNA TGTGCCAGTAGCCGAGTCCCGGGACAGGGGGCCGGGGAGACCCAGTACTTC.

The chain carries TRBV7-9 and TRBJ1-1; 8 bases are shared with TRBD1. The CDR3 loop spans 14 amino acids. V shed 3 bases and J 6 bases; nucleotides not matched to a gene: 6. CDR1 SEHNR and CDR2 FQNEAQ come from the germline V gene (reference sequence). CDR3 sequence reads: CASSFDRGPSEAFF. CDR3 nucleotide sequence: TGTGCCAGCAGCTTCGACAGGGGCCCGTCTGAAGCTTTCTTT.

This clone was observed a few times. This rearrangement joins TRBV30 to TRBJ1-4; no definite D call. V was pared by 1 base and J by 10 bases, with 19 bases between. Germline CDR1 GTSNPN, CDR2 SVGIG (reference sequence). This CDR3 region has 15 residues. CDR3: CAWSDGSLNAVKLFF. CDR3 bases: TGTGCCTGGAGTGATGGATCCCTTAATGCGGTAAAACTGTTTTTT.

This clone was seen a few times. The genes are TRBV10-2 and TRBJ2-1, with 9 bases matching TRBD2. The CDR3 extends over 14 amino acids. The germline CDR1 and CDR2 sequences are WSHSY and SAAADI. Losses at the gene ends were 4 bases for V and 3 bases for J; bases not matched to a gene: 1. CDR3 sequence (DNA): TGCGCCAGCAGTGTAGCGGGGGTCTACAATGAGCAGTTCTTC. Translation: CASSVAGVYNEQFF.

This clone appeared a few times. The CDR3 DNA reads as TGTGCCAGCAGTGGACACAACACTGAAGCTTTCTTT. It specifies CASSGHNTEAFF. The chain is built from TRBV2 and TRBJ1-1; unclear D gene. Looked up from germline, CDR1 is SNHLY and CDR2 is FYNNEI. V was shortened by 4 bases and J by 2 bases, with 5 bases between the two germline ends. The CDR3 is 12 amino acids.

The V gene is TRBV7-7, the J gene TRBJ2-3, with TRBD2 matching over 9 bases. V lost 5 bases, J lost 3 bases, and 9 bases stayed unmatched. From germline, CDR1 is SSHAT and CDR2 FNYEAQ (reference sequence). This CDR3 comprises 16 residues. Here the CDR3 DNA reads TGTGCCAGCAGCCCCCTGGCGGGAGGGAATACAGATACGCAGTATTTT. Its translation: CASSPLAGGNTDTQYF.

The chain joins TRBV27 to TRBJ2-5; 7 nucleotides agree with TRBD1. This CDR3 region has 16 residues. Trimming took 5 bases from V and 4 from J; bases not matched to a gene: 13. Germline V gene sequence: CDR1 MNHEY, CDR2 SMNVEV (reference sequence). CDR3 nucleotide sequence: TGTGCCAGCAGTCTTAAGACAGGGTACCCCTTAGAGACCCAGTACTTC. Encoded protein: CASSLKTGYPLETQYF.

This sequence joins TRBV5-4 and TRBJ2-7, with 7 bases matching TRBD2. The germline V gene encodes CDR1 SGHNT and CDR2 YYREEE (reference sequence). The CDR3 is 13 amino acids. The junction had 10 bases not matched to a gene; V was cut back by 7 bases and J by 6 bases. CDR3: CASRRDYGFEQYF. CDR3 DNA: TGTGCCAGCCGCCGGGACTACGGGTTCGAGCAGTACTTC. Filled out from reference TRBV5-4 and TRBJ2-7, the complete variable domain reads ETGVTQSPTHLIKTRGQQVTLRCSSQSGHNTVSWYQQALGQGPQFIFQYYREEENGRGNFPPRFSGLQFPNYSSELNVNALELDDSALYLCASRRDYGFEQYFGPGTRLTVT.

This sequence joins TRBV4-1 and TRBJ1-4; D not certain. Per germline, CDR1 MGHRA and CDR2 YSYEKL. The CDR3 spans 13 residues. Trimming pared 4 bases from V and 7 bases from J, leaving 10 bases between. CDR3 nucleotides: TGCGCCAGCAGCCTAACCGGGAGTGAAAAACTGTTTTTT. Translated: CASSLTGSEKLFF.

J is TRBJ1-1 and V is TRBV29-1; 10 bases are a match to TRBD1. The CDR3 is 15 amino acids. V was clipped by 4 bases and J by 3 bases; unmatched bases: 8. From germline, CDR1 is SQVTM and CDR2 ANQGSEA. The CDR3 DNA sequence: TGCAGCGTTGCGGAGACAGGGGGCCGGGACACTGAAGCTTTCTTT. Its protein is CSVAETGGRDTEAFF.

This rearrangement joins TRBV6-4 to TRBJ2-1; TRBD2 matches 11 bases. CDR3 length: 16 residues. V trimming: 0 bases; J trimming: 3 bases; junction bases outside the gene matches: 1. Germline assignment: CDR1 MRHNA and CDR2 SNTAGT. The DNA for the CDR3 is TGTGCCAGCAGTGACTCACTAGCGGGAGACTACAATGAGCAGTTCTTC. Translating it yields CASSDSLAGDYNEQFF.

This chain uses TRBV18 with TRBJ1-2, with D possibly matching TRBD1 (6 bases). There are 14 residues in the CDR3. V lost 3 bases and J lost 6, with 14 bases in between. Germline-derived CDR1 and CDR2 are KGHSH and LQKENI. The CDR3 spells CASSPWTAHDGYTF. CDR3 sequence (DNA): TGTGCCAGCTCACCGTGGACAGCTCATGATGGCTACACCTTC. The full variable domain, rest sourced from reference TRBV18 and TRBJ1-2, is NAGVMQNPRHLVRRRGQEARLRCSPMKGHSHVYWYRQLPEEGLKFMVYLQKENIIDESGMPKERFSAEFPKEGPSILRIQQVVRGDSAAYFCASSPWTAHDGYTFGSGTRLTVV.

This clone has a single count. This rearrangement joins TRBV5-4 to TRBJ2-1; 10 positions agree with TRBD2. The CDR3 spans 13 residues. With 4 bases clipped from V and 15 bases from J, the junction kept 10 bases outside the gene matches. Germline CDR1 is SGHNT and CDR2 is YYREEE (reference sequence). The CDR3 DNA reads TGTGCCAGCAGCCAGGGGGTAGCGGGGGGTGGGTTCTTC. It encodes CASSQGVAGGGFF.